The clone carrying this T cell receptor beta chain was picked up one time. Its antigen is unknown. TCRdb's copy holds only in-frame clones and misses some; the assay was immunoSEQ multiplex PCR. Among tens of thousands of clones listed, 93% were seen once. Trimming took 5 bases from V and 4 from J, leaving 13 bases between them. CDR3 length: 14 residues. Germline V gives CDR1 SGHTA, CDR2 FQGTGA. The sample comes from a study of T cells in localized non-small cell lung cancer. Notes on the study in general: There were a median around 53 of the top 100 tumor clones appearing in adjacent lung. Uninvolved adjacent lung had more T cell clonality than any other tissue, topping tumor.

This receptor was identified in a female donor at least 60 years old with stage I lung adenocarcinoma. The sample in question was peripheral blood, obtained before any cancer treatment. This rearrangement joins TRBV7-3 to TRBJ2-3; tentative D call: TRBD2 (6 bases). The CDR3 sequence: CASSRGAAPDTQYF. CDR3 nucleotide sequence: TGTGCCAGCAGCCGCGGGGCAGCGCCAGATACGCAGTATTTT.